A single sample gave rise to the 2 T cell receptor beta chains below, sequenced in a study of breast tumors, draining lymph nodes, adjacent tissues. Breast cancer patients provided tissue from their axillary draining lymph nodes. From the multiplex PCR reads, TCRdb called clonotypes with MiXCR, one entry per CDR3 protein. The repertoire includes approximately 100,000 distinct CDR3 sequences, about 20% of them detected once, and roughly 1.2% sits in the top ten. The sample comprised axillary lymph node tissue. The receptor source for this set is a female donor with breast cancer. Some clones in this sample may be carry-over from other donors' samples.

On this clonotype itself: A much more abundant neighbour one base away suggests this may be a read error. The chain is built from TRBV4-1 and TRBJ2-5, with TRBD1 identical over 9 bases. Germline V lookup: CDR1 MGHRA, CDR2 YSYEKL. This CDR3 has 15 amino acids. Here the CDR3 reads CASSQGDRGMETQCF. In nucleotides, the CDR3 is TGCGCCAGCAGCCAAGGCGACAGGGGGATGGAGACCCAGTGCTTC.

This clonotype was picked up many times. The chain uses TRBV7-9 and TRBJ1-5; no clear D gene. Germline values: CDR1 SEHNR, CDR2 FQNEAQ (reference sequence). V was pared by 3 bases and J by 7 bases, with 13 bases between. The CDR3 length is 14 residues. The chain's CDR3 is CASSFGHPGQPQHF. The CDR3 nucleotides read TGTGCCAGCAGCTTCGGCCATCCGGGGCAGCCCCAGCATTTT.